Below, 17 T cell receptor beta chains from the same sample are listed, as sequenced in a study of spatial heterogeneity in lung cancer. Study-wide results and limits: Counts that tracked tumor mutation counts were those of expanded intratumoral alpha and beta TCRs.

TCRdb independently ran MiXCR on the 5' RACE reads; one entry per CDR3 protein. This table holds about 100,000 distinct CDR3 sequences, nearly 4.5% found once. The time point was: sample taken at primary tumor resection. Their target antigens are unknown. The source was lung tumor tissue, collected at surgery. The receptors were sampled from a male donor with early-stage non-small cell lung cancer.

In its sample, this clonotype was seen many times. The chain recombines TRBV7-9 with TRBJ2-7; D unclear. The CDR3 consists of 13 residues. V was shortened by 3 bases and J by 6 bases, with 12 bases between the two germline ends. CDR1 is SEHNR and CDR2 is FQNEAQ in the germline V gene (reference sequence). The CDR3 sequence is CASSLKNSGEQYF. CDR3 bases: TGTGCCAGCAGCTTGAAAAATTCGGGCGAGCAGTACTTC.

This clonotype was seen repeatedly, ten times or more. V and J are TRBV6-2 or TRBV6-3 and TRBJ2-7; 13 bases fit TRBD2. Germline V gene data show CDR1 as MNHEY and CDR2 as SVGEGT. The CDR3 is 16 amino acids. After removal of 4 bases from V and 5 bases from J, the junction contained 8 bases not matched to a gene. The CDR3 coding sequence is TGTGCCAGCAGTTCCCCAGGACTAGCGGGAGTCCACGAGCAGTACTTC. Its protein is CASSSPGLAGVHEQYF.

As DNA, the CDR3 is TGTGCCAGCAGCTTAGTCGGGAACTACGAGCAGTACTTC. This codes for CASSLVGNYEQYF. V and J are TRBV7-9 and TRBJ2-7, with a tentative D call TRBD2 (5 bases). Germline V gene lookup returns CDR1 SEHNR and CDR2 FQNEAQ (reference sequence). There are 13 residues in the CDR3. V gave up 1 base and J gave up 3 bases, with 7 bases separating them.

The sample holds many counts of this clonotype. CDR3 loop: CASRPTSGNQETQYF. DNA for the CDR3: TGTGCCAGCAGACCGACTAGCGGCAACCAAGAGACCCAGTACTTC. V and J are TRBV28 and TRBJ2-5; 9 nucleotides align to TRBD2. The CDR3 length is 15 residues. The J segment lost 0 bases and the V segment lost 6 bases, leaving 5 bases of the junction unmatched. CDR1 and CDR2 from the germline V gene are MDHEN and SYDVKM. Full variable domain (outside the CDR3, taken from reference TRBV28 and TRBJ2-5): DVKVTQSSRYLVKRTGEKVFLECVQDMDHENMFWYRQDPGLGLRLIYFSYDVKMKEKGDIPEGYSVSREKKERFSLILESASTNQTSMYLCASRPTSGNQETQYFGPGTRLLVL.

There are many counts of this clonotype. This rearrangement joins TRBV7-2 to TRBJ2-3; 11 positions match TRBD2. V trimming: 4 bases; J trimming: 3 bases; junction bases outside the gene matches: 0. CDR1 is SGHTA, CDR2 FQGNSA, per germline. The CDR3 contains 14 residues. As DNA, the CDR3 is TGTGCCAGCAGCTCTAGCGGGAGGACAGATACGCAGTATTTT. Its translation is CASSSSGRTDTQYF.

There are many counts of this clonotype. The rearrangement uses TRBV7-9 and TRBJ2-2, with D hard to call. Trimming took off 8 bases at V and 5 bases at J, with 3 bases between the two ends. CDR1 is SEHNR, CDR2 FQNEAQ, per germline (reference sequence). The CDR3 consists of 10 residues. The chain's CDR3 is CASQTGELFF. For the CDR3, the DNA is TGTGCCAGCCAAACCGGGGAGCTGTTTTTT.

This clonotype was detected ten times or more. V usage is TRBV7-2 and J usage is TRBJ2-3, with a possible D match to TRBD1 (5 bases). This CDR3 contains 17 residues. V was pared by 8 bases and J by 0 bases, with 21 bases between. Germline V gene lookup returns CDR1 SGHTA and CDR2 FQGNSA. The DNA of the CDR3 is TGTGCCAGCCAACGGGTGGGGCTGGGTATGAGCACAGATACGCAGTATTTT. This encodes CASQRVGLGMSTDTQYF.

This clonotype was observed many times. V and J are TRBV11-2 and TRBJ2-3, with 7 bases lining up with TRBD2. Trimming at V came to 5 bases and at J to 1 base, leaving 12 bases not matched to a gene. Germline CDR1 SGHAT, CDR2 FQNNGV. This CDR3 has 17 amino acids. CDR3 amino acids: CASSRTSAPGGTDTQYF. The CDR3 region has the DNA TGTGCCAGCAGCCGCACTAGCGCCCCGGGAGGCACAGATACGCAGTATTTT.

This clonotype has ten or more counts. This chain uses TRBV20-1 with TRBJ1-5; D gene unclear. The CDR3 sequence is 15 residues long. CDR1 and CDR2 (germline): DFQATT, SNEGSKA (reference sequence). V was clipped by 3 bases and J by 5 bases, with 17 bases between them. CDR3: CSASRPEWDDQPQHF. For the CDR3, the DNA is TGCAGTGCTAGTAGGCCAGAATGGGATGATCAGCCCCAGCATTTT.

This clonotype was recorded at least ten times. The chain carries TRBV10-1 and TRBJ2-7; D is unclear. The CDR3 runs to 16 residues. Trimming pared 3 bases from V and 5 bases from J, leaving 20 bases between. In germline, CDR1 is WNHNN, CDR2 SYGVQD (reference sequence). CDR3 nucleotides: TGCGCCAGCAGTGATCTCCGGACCTCGAGACTCCACGAGCAGTACTTC. This encodes CASSDLRTSRLHEQYF.

Ten or more counts support this clonotype. The junction does not match germline at one end; this may be a read error. V is TRBV7-7 and J is TRBJ1-1; D is possibly TRBD1 (6 bases). Germline V CDR1 and CDR2: SSHAT, FNYEAQ (reference sequence). The CDR3 consists of 13 residues. The CDR3 region is CASSPIGQFEAFF. CDR3 in DNA: TGTGCTAGCAGCCCAATCGGACAGTTTGAAGCTTTCTTT.

This clonotype appeared a few times. The chain combines TRBV6-6 with TRBJ2-7; TRBD2 might be the D (5 bases). Between the trimmed V and J ends, which lost 6 bases and 0 bases, there was a span of 6 bases. Per the germline V gene, CDR1 is MNHNY and CDR2 is SVGAGI (reference sequence). The CDR3 is 12 amino acids. CDR3 DNA: TGTGCCAGCAGGGACTCCTCCTACGAGCAGTACTTC. Its protein product is CASRDSSYEQYF.

There are many counts of this clonotype. The chain carries TRBV6-1 and TRBJ2-1; 7 bases map to TRBD2. The germline V gene has CDR1 MNHNS and CDR2 SASEGT. The CDR3 is 15 amino acids. With V trimmed by 0 bases and J by 5 bases, 4 bases remained unmatched. The CDR3 loop reads CASSEAGSGDNEQFF. CDR3 coding DNA: TGTGCCAGCAGTGAAGCAGGGAGCGGGGACAATGAGCAGTTCTTC.

In its sample, this clonotype was seen many times. V gene TRBV7-2 combines with J gene TRBJ2-3; no firm D call. Germline V gene sequence: CDR1 SGHTA, CDR2 FQGNSA. The CDR3 covers 13 residues. V dropped 2 bases and J dropped 2 bases, with 5 bases sitting between them. CDR3 sequence (DNA): TGTGCCAGCAGCTTACTCCCCACAGATACGCAGTATTTT. Translating it yields CASSLLPTDTQYF.

This clonotype occurred many times. V usage is TRBV28 and J usage is TRBJ1-2; D may be TRBD1 (5 bases). The CDR3 extends over 12 amino acids. V was shortened by 10 bases and J by 4 bases, with 13 bases between the two germline ends. CDR1 MDHEN and CDR2 SYDVKM come from the germline V gene. Written as DNA, the CDR3 is TGTGCCATCTCCGGGGGACCCTATGGCTACACCTTC. Its translation is CAISGGPYGYTF.

The table lists this clonotype with many counts. The chain carries TRBV11-1 and TRBJ2-2, with D uncertain. The CDR3 runs 10 residues. V was pared by 6 bases and J by 7 bases, with 3 bases between. Germline CDR1 is SGHAT and CDR2 is FQDESV (reference sequence). Here the CDR3 reads CASRGGELFF. The CDR3 nucleotides are TGTGCCAGCAGGGGCGGGGAGCTGTTTTTT.

In this sample, this clonotype turned up many times. The chain has TRBV28 and TRBJ2-3; TRBD2 agrees at 9 bases. V was pared by 4 bases and J by 6 bases, with 8 bases of the junction left unmatched. The germline CDR1 and CDR2 sequences are MDHEN and SYDVKM. This CDR3 is built from 15 residues. The CDR3 region is CASSSTGTSYDTQYF. The CDR3 bases are TGTGCCAGCAGTTCGACCGGGACTAGCTATGATACGCAGTATTTT.